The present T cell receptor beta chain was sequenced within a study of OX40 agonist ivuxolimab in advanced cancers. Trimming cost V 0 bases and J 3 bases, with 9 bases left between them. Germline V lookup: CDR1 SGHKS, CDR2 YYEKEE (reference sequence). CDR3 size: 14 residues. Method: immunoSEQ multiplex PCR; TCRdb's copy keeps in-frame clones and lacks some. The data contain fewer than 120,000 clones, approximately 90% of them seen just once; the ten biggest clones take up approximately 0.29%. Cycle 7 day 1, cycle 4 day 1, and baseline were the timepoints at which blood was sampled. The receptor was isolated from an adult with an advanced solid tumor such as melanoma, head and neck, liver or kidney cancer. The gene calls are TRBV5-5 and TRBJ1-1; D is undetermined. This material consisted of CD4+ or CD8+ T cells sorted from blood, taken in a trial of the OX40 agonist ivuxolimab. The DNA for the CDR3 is TGTGCCAGCAGCTTGGGGGCAGCTTACACTGAAGCTTTCTTT. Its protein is CASSLGAAYTEAFF.